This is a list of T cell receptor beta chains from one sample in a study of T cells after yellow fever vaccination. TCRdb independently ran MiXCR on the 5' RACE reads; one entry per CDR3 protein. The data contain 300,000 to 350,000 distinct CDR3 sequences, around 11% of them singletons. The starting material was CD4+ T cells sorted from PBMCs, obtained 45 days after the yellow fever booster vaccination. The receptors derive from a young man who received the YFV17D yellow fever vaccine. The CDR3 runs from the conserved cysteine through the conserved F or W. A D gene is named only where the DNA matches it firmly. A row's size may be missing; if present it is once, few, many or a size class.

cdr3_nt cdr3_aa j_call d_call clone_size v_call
TGTGCCAGCACCCTCCAGGTCGGGACTACATACAATGAGCAGTTCTTC CASTLQVGTTYNEQFF TRBJ2-1 TRBD2 NA TRBV7-6
TGCGCCAGCAGCCAGAAAGGTTACAGGGGAGACTATGGCTACACCTTC CASSQKGYRGDYGYTF TRBJ1-2 TRBD1 NA TRBV4-3
TGTGCCAGCAGCCGCTCCCGGGAGGTGGGCAAAAACATTCAGTACTTC CASSRSREVGKNIQYF TRBJ2-4 TRBD2 few TRBV7-2
TGCAGTGCCAACTCGGGGGCTAATAACTATGGCTACACCTTC CSANSGANNYGYTF TRBJ1-2 NA few TRBV20-1
TGTGCCAGCAGCTTCCCCGAGACAGGGGCGGGAGAAAAACTGTTTTTT CASSFPETGAGEKLFF TRBJ1-4 TRBD1 NA TRBV7-2
TGTGCCAGCAGTTTATGGGGGTCCACCGGGGAGCTGTTTTTT CASSLWGSTGELFF TRBJ2-2 NA NA TRBV12-3/TRBV12-4
TGTGCCGCCAAAGGGCGGTTAGCCCAAGAGACCCAGTACTTC CAAKGRLAQETQYF TRBJ2-5 NA NA TRBV7-2
TGCGCCAGCAGCCAAGGGGACATTTTGGGCTACACCTTC CASSQGDILGYTF TRBJ1-2 NA NA TRBV5-1
TGTGCCAGCAGTTCTCCCAGGACTTCAGTTAACTATGGCTACACCTTC CASSSPRTSVNYGYTF TRBJ1-2 NA few TRBV28
TGTGCCAGCAGCTTAGCGTGGACACTTAATCAGCCCCAGCATTTT CASSLAWTLNQPQHF TRBJ1-5 NA once TRBV7-2
TGTGCCAGCAGTTACGGGGCAGACTATGGCTACACCTTC CASSYGADYGYTF TRBJ1-2 NA many TRBV6-5
TGCGCCAGCAGCCGAACCGACGGCAACTATGGCTACACCTTC CASSRTDGNYGYTF TRBJ1-2 NA NA TRBV4-1
TGCAGTGCCTGGTGGGGACTAGCGGGGGGGCCAAACACAGATACGCAGTATTTT CSAWWGLAGGPNTDTQYF TRBJ2-3 TRBD2 few TRBV20-1
TGCAGTGCTAGAGATTGGTGGGGGCCGGATAGCACAGATACGCAGTATTTT CSARDWWGPDSTDTQYF TRBJ2-3 NA NA TRBV20-1
TGTGCCAGCATCTACTCCCGGGACAGGGTGACTAATGAAAAACTGTTTTTT CASIYSRDRVTNEKLFF TRBJ1-4 TRBD1 NA TRBV6-6
TGTGCCAGCAGCGTGAGCGATATAGATACGCAGTATTTT CASSVSDIDTQYF TRBJ2-3 NA few TRBV9
TGTGCCAGCACCAACTATAATTCACCCCTCCACTTT CASTNYNSPLHF TRBJ1-6 NA many TRBV5-5
TGCAGCGTTGTGGAACAGACCAATCAGCCCCAGCATTTT CSVVEQTNQPQHF TRBJ1-5 NA NA TRBV29-1
TGCGCCAGCAGCTCTTCAGATTTGGATGAAAAACTGTTTTTT CASSSSDLDEKLFF TRBJ1-4 NA few TRBV5-1
TGTGCCAGCACCACAAGAGGACGGGACTACACCTTC CASTTRGRDYTF TRBJ1-2 NA NA TRBV27
TGTGCCAGCAGTGAAGCGAATGAAAAACTGTTTTTT CASSEANEKLFF TRBJ1-4 NA few TRBV6-1
TGCAGTGCTAGAGGGGTTGGGGGAACTAATGAAAAACTGTTTTTT CSARGVGGTNEKLFF TRBJ1-4 NA few TRBV20-1
TGCGCCAGCAGGACCGGACAGGGGGATGAAAAACTGTTTTTT CASRTGQGDEKLFF TRBJ1-4 TRBD1 NA TRBV5-1
TGTGCCAGCAGCCAGGCTAATTCACCCCTCCACTTT CASSQANSPLHF TRBJ1-6 NA NA TRBV5-4
TGTGCCAGCAGTGGGGCGGGGGGCATCTACAGTGAGCAGTTCTTC CASSGAGGIYSEQFF TRBJ2-1 TRBD2 NA TRBV6-6
TGTGCCAGCAGCACCTCTAGCGGGGCCGGGGAGCTGTTTTTT CASSTSSGAGELFF TRBJ2-2 TRBD2 NA TRBV27
TGCGCCAGCAGCTTATCCGGGGGATCGGCAGATACGCAGTATTTT CASSLSGGSADTQYF TRBJ2-3 NA few TRBV5-1
TGCGCCAGCAGCCAAGATTACAGTTCAGCGACCTACGAGCAGTACTTC CASSQDYSSATYEQYF TRBJ2-7 NA few TRBV4-3
TGTGCCAGCAGCTCCGGACGACTGGGAGGAAACACCATATATTTT CASSSGRLGGNTIYF TRBJ1-3 NA NA TRBV7-8
TGTGCCAGCAGCTCGAACAGCCATCAGCCCCAGCATTTT CASSSNSHQPQHF TRBJ1-5 NA NA TRBV7-2
TGTGCCACCAGTGTAGACAGGAGGGAAAAACTGTTTTTT CATSVDRREKLFF TRBJ1-4 NA NA TRBV24-1
TGTGCCCATCAGGCGTCAGAGGGAAATTCACCCCTCCACTTT CAHQASEGNSPLHF TRBJ1-6 NA NA TRBV10-3
TGTGCCAGCAGGGGGACAGGATCGAACACCGGGGAGCTGTTTTTT CASRGTGSNTGELFF TRBJ2-2 TRBD1 few TRBV7-9
TGTGCCAGCAGGCCGGACGGAGCTAATTCACCCCTCCACTTT CASRPDGANSPLHF TRBJ1-6 NA many TRBV6-5
TGTGCCAGCAGCTTAGGCGCGGGCACAGATACGCAGTATTTT CASSLGAGTDTQYF TRBJ2-3 NA many TRBV7-8
TGCGCCAGCAGCCAAGAGAGGCTGGGACTAGCCGACAATGAGCAGTTCTTC CASSQERLGLADNEQFF TRBJ2-1 TRBD2 few TRBV4-3
TGCAGCGTCGGAGGGGGACAGGGAAATGAAAAACTGTTTTTT CSVGGGQGNEKLFF TRBJ1-4 TRBD1 NA TRBV29-1
TGTGCCAGCAGCCGGGACTACCTATCCACAGATACGCAGTATTTT CASSRDYLSTDTQYF TRBJ2-3 TRBD2 few TRBV7-2
TGTGCCAGCTCACAAATGACGGGCCAAATCACGAGAGGCTACACCTTC CASSQMTGQITRGYTF TRBJ1-2 NA few TRBV18
TGTGCCAGCAGCCAGGACAGGGGGAATAATTCACCCCTCCACTTT CASSQDRGNNSPLHF TRBJ1-6 TRBD1 NA TRBV4-2
TGTGCCAGCTCACCAGACAGGGGCAAGGTCCGTGGCTACACCTTC CASSPDRGKVRGYTF TRBJ1-2 TRBD1 NA TRBV18
TGCGCCAGCAAAAGGACTGGGGTCTACGAGCAGTACTTC CASKRTGVYEQYF TRBJ2-7 NA NA TRBV5-1
TGTGCCAGCAGCCAAAATGGAGTTGAAGAGACCCAGTACTTC CASSQNGVEETQYF TRBJ2-5 NA NA TRBV2
TGTGCCACCCTGAGTGTCACTGAAGCTTTCTTT CATLSVTEAFF TRBJ1-1 NA many TRBV6-2/TRBV6-3
TGTGCCAGCAGCTCCCGTCGGGCAGGGGACACTGAAGCTTTCTTT CASSSRRAGDTEAFF TRBJ1-1 NA NA TRBV7-8
TGTGCCAGCAGCTTAGCCCTGGCAGGGACGGATACGCAGTATTTT CASSLALAGTDTQYF TRBJ2-3 NA many TRBV7-2
TGTGCCAGCAGCGTAGAGGGGCAAGCGGACACTGAAGCTTTCTTT CASSVEGQADTEAFF TRBJ1-1 NA NA TRBV9
TGTGCCAGCAGCTCCGCCCCGGGACGGTCCTACGAGCAGTACTTC CASSSAPGRSYEQYF TRBJ2-7 NA NA TRBV7-6
TGTGCCAGCAGCCCCTTCGTACGGAGCACTGAAGCTTTCTTT CASSPFVRSTEAFF TRBJ1-1 NA few TRBV5-4
TGTGCCAGCAGTTTGGGTGACATTCAGTACTTC CASSLGDIQYF TRBJ2-4 NA NA TRBV27